This T cell receptor (beta chain) was captured in a study of T cells in localized non-small cell lung cancer. In its sample, this clone was seen a few times. Trimming removed 0 bases at V and 1 base at J, with 13 bases between. CDR3 size: 16 residues. CDR1 and CDR2 (germline): MNHEY, SVGAGI. Repertoires were generated with immunoSEQ multiplex PCR, while TCRdb's copy carries only in-frame clones and drops some. The table includes 50,000 to 75,000 clones, approximately 90% detected once. The receptor's source is a man aged 40-75 years with stage I lung adenocarcinoma. The chain uses TRBV6-5 and TRBJ2-7; D unresolved. The sample consisted of peripheral blood, taken before any cancer treatment. The CDR3 region has the DNA TGTGCCAGCAGTTACTCGATGGTAAGTAGGTCCTACGAGCAGTACTTC. It translates to CASSYSMVSRSYEQYF.